The present T cell receptor beta chain was sequenced within a study of response to subunit inactivated influenza vaccine. Findings and limits, study-wide: Seasonal influenza vaccination, on each occasion, was suggested by the authors to recruit few new T cells.

V shed 0 bases and J shed 6 bases, with 6 bases lying between them. Germline assignment: CDR1 LNHNV and CDR2 YYDKDF (reference sequence). This CDR3 is 14 amino acids long. TCRdb reprocessed the RT-PCR reads via MiXCR and lists one record per CDR3 protein. The data hold 450,000 to 600,000 distinct CDR3 sequences, with approximately 7.1% observed a single time. Many counts were recorded for this clonotype. Its target is unknown. The TCR comes from a man aged 45 to 70 who received an inactivated influenza vaccine. The gene calls are TRBV15 and TRBJ1-6; TRBD1 is a possible D gene (6 bases). This specimen consisted of PBMCs from blood, obtained approximately 25 months after vaccination. CDR3 sequence: CATSREGANSPLHF. The CDR3 DNA reads as TGTGCCACCAGCAGAGAGGGGGCTAATTCACCCCTCCACTTT. Filled out from reference TRBV15 and TRBJ1-6, the complete variable domain reads DAMVIQNPRYQVTQFGKPVTLSCSQTLNHNVMYWYQQKSSQAPKLLFHYYDKDFNNEADTPDNFQSRRPNTSFCFLDIRSPGLGDTAMYLCATSREGANSPLHFGNGTRLTVT.